These T cell receptor beta chains were read from a single sample in a study of T cells in Graves' hyperthyroidism and ophthalmopathy. TCRdb processed the multiplex PCR reads anew with MiXCR; each CDR3 protein has one entry. The sample includes about 400,000 distinct CDR3 sequences, about 14% of them seen just once. Input material: blood. These receptors were taken from a woman aged 25 to 39 with Graves' ophthalmopathy. CDR3s include the opening cysteine and the closing phenylalanine or tryptophan. The D gene is left open where the match is weak. Expanded clones get a size class; other rows say once, few or many, or leave the size out.

j_call: TRBJ2-7
d_call: .
v_call: TRBV20-1
clone_size: .
cdr3_aa: CSATDTRGSVYEQYF
cdr3_nt: TGCAGTGCTACAGACACACGCGGTTCGGTCTACGAGCAGTACTTC

j_call: TRBJ2-7
d_call: .
v_call: TRBV5-1
clone_size: many
cdr3_aa: CASTERGPSYEQYF
cdr3_nt: TGCGCCAGCACTGAGCGCGGACCGTCCTACGAGCAGTACTTC

j_call: TRBJ1-1
d_call: TRBD1
v_call: TRBV29-1
clone_size: many
cdr3_aa: CSVWDREANTEAFF
cdr3_nt: TGCAGCGTTTGGGACAGGGAAGCGAACACTGAAGCTTTCTTT

j_call: TRBJ2-5
d_call: .
v_call: TRBV9
clone_size: many
cdr3_aa: CASSVAPSVGDQYF
cdr3_nt: TGTGCCAGCAGCGTGGCGCCATCGGTTGGGGACCAGTACTTC

j_call: TRBJ2-1
d_call: TRBD1
v_call: TRBV20-1
clone_size: many
cdr3_aa: CSANDRGGLYNEQFF
cdr3_nt: TGCAGTGCTAACGACCGAGGGGGCCTATACAATGAGCAGTTCTTC

j_call: TRBJ2-3
d_call: .
v_call: TRBV2
clone_size: many
cdr3_aa: CASNPGDGDTQYF
cdr3_nt: TGTGCCAGCAATCCGGGGGACGGGGATACGCAGTATTTT

j_call: TRBJ1-4
d_call: .
v_call: TRBV4-1
clone_size: .
cdr3_aa: CASSQEAGVNEKLFF
cdr3_nt: TGCGCCAGCAGCCAAGAGGCAGGGGTGAATGAAAAACTGTTTTTT

j_call: TRBJ2-7
d_call: .
v_call: TRBV4-1
clone_size: .
cdr3_aa: CASSRPGAGEQYF
cdr3_nt: TGCGCCAGCAGCCGGCCGGGGGCTGGCGAGCAGTACTTC

j_call: TRBJ1-1
d_call: TRBD1
v_call: TRBV27
clone_size: many
cdr3_aa: CASSVGQGRGWATNTEAFF
cdr3_nt: TGTGCCAGCAGTGTAGGACAGGGGAGAGGTTGGGCGACGAACACTGAAGCTTTCTTT

j_call: TRBJ2-1
d_call: .
v_call: TRBV9
clone_size: few
cdr3_aa: CASSVGTTGRHEQFF
cdr3_nt: TGTGCCAGCAGCGTAGGAACTACAGGGAGGCATGAGCAGTTCTTC

j_call: TRBJ2-7
d_call: .
v_call: TRBV29-1
clone_size: many
cdr3_aa: CSARPGTAAYEQYF
cdr3_nt: TGCAGCGCGAGACCTGGGACGGCGGCGTACGAGCAGTACTTC

j_call: TRBJ2-3
d_call: TRBD1
v_call: TRBV19
clone_size: .
cdr3_aa: CATTTGHPDTQYF
cdr3_nt: TGTGCCACCACGACAGGGCACCCAGATACGCAGTATTTT

j_call: TRBJ2-7
d_call: TRBD1
v_call: TRBV9
clone_size: .
cdr3_aa: CASIIRTGYEQYF
cdr3_nt: TGTGCCAGCATCATTCGGACAGGGTACGAGCAGTACTTC

j_call: TRBJ2-5
d_call: .
v_call: TRBV2
clone_size: many
cdr3_aa: CASSERGETQYF
cdr3_nt: TGTGCCAGCAGTGAAAGGGGAGAGACCCAGTACTTC

j_call: TRBJ2-3
d_call: .
v_call: TRBV4-2
clone_size: few
cdr3_aa: CASSQEGTRSSDTQYF
cdr3_nt: TGTGCCAGCAGCCAAGAAGGGACCCGGAGTTCAGATACGCAGTATTTT

j_call: TRBJ2-1
d_call: .
v_call: TRBV19
clone_size: .
cdr3_aa: CASNTGTYVHNEQFF
cdr3_nt: TGTGCCAGTAACACCGGGACATATGTCCACAATGAGCAGTTCTTC

j_call: TRBJ2-1
d_call: .
v_call: TRBV24-1
clone_size: many
cdr3_aa: CATSATGTTYNEQFF
cdr3_nt: TGTGCCACCAGTGCCACCGGGACAACCTACAATGAGCAGTTCTTC

j_call: TRBJ1-5
d_call: TRBD1
v_call: TRBV7-4
clone_size: .
cdr3_aa: CASSLVHRGGNQPQHF
cdr3_nt: TGTGCCAGCAGCTTAGTTCACAGGGGCGGCAATCAGCCCCAGCATTTT

j_call: TRBJ2-2
d_call: .
v_call: TRBV2
clone_size: many
cdr3_aa: CASSGLVVGELFF
cdr3_nt: TGTGCCAGCAGTGGGCTAGTGGTCGGGGAGCTGTTTTTT

j_call: TRBJ2-2
d_call: TRBD2
v_call: TRBV5-6
clone_size: many
cdr3_aa: CASSRTSGSGELFF
cdr3_nt: TGTGCCAGCAGCCGGACTAGCGGTTCCGGGGAGCTGTTTTTT

j_call: TRBJ1-1
d_call: .
v_call: TRBV6-1
clone_size: .
cdr3_aa: CASSPQGALGGTEAFF
cdr3_nt: TGTGCCAGCAGCCCCCAGGGAGCATTGGGGGGCACTGAAGCTTTCTTT

j_call: TRBJ1-2
d_call: TRBD1
v_call: TRBV6-5
clone_size: many
cdr3_aa: CASSYSTGRYGYTF
cdr3_nt: TGTGCCAGCAGTTACTCGACAGGGCGCTATGGCTACACCTTC

j_call: TRBJ1-6
d_call: .
v_call: TRBV10-3
clone_size: many
cdr3_aa: CAISESAPNSPLHF
cdr3_nt: TGTGCCATCAGTGAGTCCGCCCCAAATTCACCCCTCCACTTT

j_call: TRBJ2-3
d_call: .
v_call: TRBV12-3/TRBV12-4
clone_size: .
cdr3_aa: CASRTDGPDTQYF
cdr3_nt: TGTGCCAGCAGGACAGATGGACCAGATACGCAGTATTTT

j_call: TRBJ1-6
d_call: .
v_call: TRBV2
clone_size: .
cdr3_aa: CASSERESSYNSPLHF
cdr3_nt: TGTGCCAGCAGTGAGAGGGAAAGCTCCTATAATTCACCCCTCCACTTT

j_call: TRBJ2-3
d_call: .
v_call: TRBV20-1
clone_size: many
cdr3_aa: CSATGLSTDTQYF
cdr3_nt: TGCAGTGCAACGGGACTTAGCACAGATACGCAGTATTTT

j_call: TRBJ2-5
d_call: TRBD2
v_call: TRBV12-3/TRBV12-4
clone_size: many
cdr3_aa: CASSMRTSGGGETQYF
cdr3_nt: TGTGCCAGCAGTATGAGGACTAGCGGGGGGGGGGAGACCCAGTACTTC

j_call: TRBJ2-4
d_call: TRBD2
v_call: TRBV20-1
clone_size: many
cdr3_aa: CSARELAGGENIQYF
cdr3_nt: TGCAGTGCTAGAGAACTAGCGGGGGGAGAAAACATTCAGTACTTC

j_call: TRBJ2-1
d_call: TRBD2
v_call: TRBV6-1
clone_size: many
cdr3_aa: CASRPALIAGGAYNEQFF
cdr3_nt: TGTGCCAGCAGACCAGCTCTTATAGCGGGGGGTGCCTACAATGAGCAGTTCTTC

j_call: TRBJ1-4
d_call: .
v_call: TRBV5-1
clone_size: many
cdr3_aa: CASSLGAIRSEKLFF
cdr3_nt: TGCGCCAGCAGCTTGGGTGCCATCCGGTCGGAAAAACTGTTTTTT

j_call: TRBJ1-1
d_call: .
v_call: TRBV30
clone_size: .
cdr3_aa: CAWSEGFKAFF
cdr3_nt: TGTGCCTGGAGTGAGGGATTTAAAGCTTTCTTT

j_call: TRBJ2-7
d_call: TRBD1
v_call: TRBV14
clone_size: many
cdr3_aa: CASSPMRGHEQYF
cdr3_nt: TGTGCCAGCAGCCCCATGAGGGGGCACGAGCAGTACTTC

j_call: TRBJ2-7
d_call: .
v_call: TRBV28
clone_size: .
cdr3_aa: CASNQAGPSYEQYF
cdr3_nt: TGTGCCAGCAACCAAGCGGGCCCCTCCTACGAGCAGTACTTC

j_call: TRBJ2-3
d_call: .
v_call: TRBV20-1
clone_size: many
cdr3_aa: CSARDYRYSTDTQYF
cdr3_nt: TGCAGTGCTAGAGATTATAGATATAGCACAGATACGCAGTATTTT

j_call: TRBJ2-7
d_call: .
v_call: TRBV14
clone_size: .
cdr3_aa: CASSPGSRGYEQYF
cdr3_nt: TGTGCCAGCAGCCCAGGTTCCCGAGGCTACGAGCAGTACTTC

j_call: TRBJ2-5
d_call: TRBD1
v_call: TRBV10-2
clone_size: many
cdr3_aa: CASSETTGGMQETQYF
cdr3_nt: TGCGCCAGCAGTGAGACGACAGGGGGGATGCAAGAGACCCAGTACTTC

j_call: TRBJ2-5
d_call: .
v_call: TRBV24-1
clone_size: .
cdr3_aa: CATSDPWETQYF
cdr3_nt: TGTGCCACCAGTGATCCTTGGGAGACCCAGTACTTC

j_call: TRBJ2-2
d_call: .
v_call: TRBV13
clone_size: .
cdr3_aa: CASSLGTLNTGELFF
cdr3_nt: TGTGCCAGCAGCCTCGGGACACTTAACACCGGGGAGCTGTTTTTT

j_call: TRBJ2-7
d_call: .
v_call: TRBV28
clone_size: few
cdr3_aa: CASTLGSDSYEQYF
cdr3_nt: TGTGCCAGCACCCTAGGGTCGGACTCCTACGAGCAGTACTTC

j_call: TRBJ1-1
d_call: .
v_call: TRBV10-2
clone_size: many
cdr3_aa: CASSAQTNTEAFF
cdr3_nt: TGCGCCAGCAGTGCTCAGACGAACACTGAAGCTTTCTTT

j_call: TRBJ2-1
d_call: TRBD2
v_call: TRBV20-1
clone_size: many
cdr3_aa: CSARDRGGNYNEQFF
cdr3_nt: TGCAGTGCTAGAGATCGGGGGGGAAATTACAATGAGCAGTTCTTC

j_call: TRBJ1-1
d_call: .
v_call: TRBV11-3
clone_size: many
cdr3_aa: CASGRQPNTEAFF
cdr3_nt: TGTGCCAGCGGTAGACAGCCGAACACTGAAGCTTTCTTT

j_call: TRBJ1-1
d_call: .
v_call: TRBV28
clone_size: many
cdr3_aa: CASSLFMNTEAFF
cdr3_nt: TGTGCCAGCAGTTTGTTCATGAACACTGAAGCTTTCTTT

j_call: TRBJ1-6
d_call: TRBD1
v_call: TRBV6-5
clone_size: few
cdr3_aa: CASSYADRGGSPLHF
cdr3_nt: TGTGCCAGCAGTTACGCGGACAGGGGCGGTTCACCCCTCCACTTT

j_call: TRBJ1-2
d_call: TRBD1
v_call: TRBV27
clone_size: many
cdr3_aa: CASRPRTGDGYTF
cdr3_nt: TGTGCCAGCAGACCTAGGACAGGGGATGGCTACACCTTC

j_call: TRBJ2-3
d_call: .
v_call: TRBV7-2
clone_size: many
cdr3_aa: CASSAGHRTDTQYF
cdr3_nt: TGTGCCAGCAGCGCCGGACACCGCACAGATACGCAGTATTTT

j_call: TRBJ1-4
d_call: .
v_call: TRBV25-1
clone_size: .
cdr3_aa: CASRSTGYGEKLFF
cdr3_nt: TGTGCCAGCAGATCGACAGGTTACGGTGAAAAACTGTTTTTT

j_call: TRBJ2-7
d_call: TRBD1
v_call: TRBV2
clone_size: many
cdr3_aa: CASRDRGSYEQYF
cdr3_nt: TGTGCCAGCAGAGACAGGGGATCCTACGAGCAGTACTTC

j_call: TRBJ1-1
d_call: .
v_call: TRBV28
clone_size: many
cdr3_aa: CASSPPPQLEAFF
cdr3_nt: TGTGCCAGCAGCCCCCCTCCACAGCTTGAAGCTTTCTTT

j_call: TRBJ1-6
d_call: TRBD1
v_call: TRBV7-9
clone_size: few
cdr3_aa: CASSFYLQGALNSPLHF
cdr3_nt: TGTGCCAGCAGCTTTTACCTACAGGGGGCTCTAAATTCACCCCTCCACTTT

j_call: TRBJ2-2
d_call: TRBD2
v_call: TRBV4-2
clone_size: many
cdr3_aa: CASSQDLRYTGGTNTGELFF
cdr3_nt: TGTGCCAGCAGCCAAGATCTGAGGTATACCGGGGGGACGAACACCGGGGAGCTGTTTTTT

j_call: TRBJ1-1
d_call: .
v_call: TRBV24-1
clone_size: .
cdr3_aa: CATSSASRGTSEAFF
cdr3_nt: TGTGCCACCAGTTCGGCTTCTAGGGGTACGTCTGAAGCTTTCTTT

j_call: TRBJ1-1
d_call: TRBD1
v_call: TRBV28
clone_size: many
cdr3_aa: CASSHGQGMGNTEAFF
cdr3_nt: TGTGCCAGCAGCCACGGACAGGGCATGGGGAACACTGAAGCTTTCTTT

j_call: TRBJ1-3
d_call: .
v_call: TRBV9
clone_size: .
cdr3_aa: CASSGGRFGGNTIYF
cdr3_nt: TGTGCCAGCAGCGGCGGGAGGTTTGGCGGAAACACCATATATTTT